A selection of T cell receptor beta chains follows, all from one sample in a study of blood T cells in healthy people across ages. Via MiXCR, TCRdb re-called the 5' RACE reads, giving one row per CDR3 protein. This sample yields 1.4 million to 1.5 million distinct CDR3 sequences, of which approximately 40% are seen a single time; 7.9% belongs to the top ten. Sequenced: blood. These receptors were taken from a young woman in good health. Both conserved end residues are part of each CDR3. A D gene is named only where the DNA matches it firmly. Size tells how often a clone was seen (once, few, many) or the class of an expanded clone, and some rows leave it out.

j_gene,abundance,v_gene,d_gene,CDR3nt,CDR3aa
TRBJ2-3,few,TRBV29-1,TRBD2,TGCAGCGTTTCCCGGGAGGGGGCAGATACGCAGTATTTT,CSVSREGADTQYF
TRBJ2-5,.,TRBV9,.,TGTGCCAGCTTGCTGGAGACCCAGTACTTC,CASLLETQYF
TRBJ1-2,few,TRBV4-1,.,TGCGCCAGCAGCCAAGAGAACAGGCAGGTGGACACCTTC,CASSQENRQVDTF
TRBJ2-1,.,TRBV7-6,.,TGTGCCAGCACCCAAGGGTGGAATGAGCAGTTCTTC,CASTQGWNEQFF
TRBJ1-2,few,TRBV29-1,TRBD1,TGCAGCGTTGGATTCCTGCAGGGGGAAAATGGCTACACCTTC,CSVGFLQGENGYTF
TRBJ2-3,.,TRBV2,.,TGTGCCAGCACTTTTCGGGAGTACAGCACAGATACGCAGTATTTT,CASTFREYSTDTQYF
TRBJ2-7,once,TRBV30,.,TGTGCCTGGAGTAGGGGCGGAACCTACGAGCAGTACTTC,CAWSRGGTYEQYF
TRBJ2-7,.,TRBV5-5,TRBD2,TGTGCCAGCGGCTTCGATGGGACTAGCGGGAACTGCGAGCAGTACTTC,CASGFDGTSGNCEQYF
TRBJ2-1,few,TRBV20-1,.,TGCAGTGCTAGAGATCTCGGACAGATTATCTCCTACAATGAGCAGTTCTTC,CSARDLGQIISYNEQFF
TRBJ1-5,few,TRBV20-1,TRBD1,TGCAGTGCTAGCCCACAGGGGGGCAATCAGCCCCAGCATTTT,CSASPQGGNQPQHF
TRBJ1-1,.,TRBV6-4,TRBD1,TGTGCCAGCAGCGATGGGACAGGTCCCACGAACACTGAAGCTTTCTTT,CASSDGTGPTNTEAFF
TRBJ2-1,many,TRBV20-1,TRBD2,TGCAGTGCCCACAGACTAGCGGCCTCCTACAATGAGCAGTTCTTC,CSAHRLAASYNEQFF
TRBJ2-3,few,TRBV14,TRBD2,TGTGCCAGCAGCCCCCCTACCCTAGGCGGGAGGGGAAATACGCAGTATTTT,CASSPPTLGGRGNTQYF